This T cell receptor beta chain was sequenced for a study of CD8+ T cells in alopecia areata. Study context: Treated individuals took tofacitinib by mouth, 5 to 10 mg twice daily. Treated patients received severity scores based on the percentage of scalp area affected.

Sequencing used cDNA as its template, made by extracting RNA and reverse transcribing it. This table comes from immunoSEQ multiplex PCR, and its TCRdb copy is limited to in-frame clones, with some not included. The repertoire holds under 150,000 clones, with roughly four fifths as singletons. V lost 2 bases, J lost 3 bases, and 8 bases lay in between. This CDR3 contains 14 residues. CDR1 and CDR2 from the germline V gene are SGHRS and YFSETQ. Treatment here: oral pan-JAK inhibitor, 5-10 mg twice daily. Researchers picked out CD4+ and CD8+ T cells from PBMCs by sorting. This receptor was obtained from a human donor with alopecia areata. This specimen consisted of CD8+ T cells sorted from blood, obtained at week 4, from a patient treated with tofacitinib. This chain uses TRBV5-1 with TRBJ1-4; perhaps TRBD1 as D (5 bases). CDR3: CASSFRQPNEKLFF. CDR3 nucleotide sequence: TGCGCCAGCAGCTTTCGACAGCCTAATGAAAAACTGTTTTTT.